This T cell receptor (beta chain) comes out of a study of blood T cell repertoires in COVID-19 (dated by TCRdb to the early 2020s). Some background on the complete study: Collaborator samples came from the United States, Italy and Spain and covered acute and convalescent phases of COVID-19. Nearly every sample came with metadata listing a de-identified subject ID, COVID-19 status, age in years and sex. The material from the prospective study consisted of cDNA or gDNA derived from T cells, B-cell-depleted T cells, or PBMCs. Where available, HLA class I and class II types were taken from metadata supplied by the sample provider and were not determined by assay-based typing. The repertoires were released in a freely available public database intended as a resource for research on the immune response to SARS-CoV-2. Subjects who had been exposed to COVID-19, were actively infected with it, or had recovered from it provided the deeply sampled blood TCRbeta repertoires that made up the dataset. The samples were drawn from the first 160 participants of the ongoing ImmuneRACE study and from over 950 subjects provided by 6 global collaborators. Paper-wide results and their limitations: Clinical and demographic metadata were provided uncurated, with the amount varying by source and participant.

TCRbeta CDR3 regions were amplified from genomic DNA using the immunoSEQ Assay, a bias-controlled multiplex PCR. The original pipeline was this. The number of nucleated cells in each sample was estimated from the amplification of reference gene primers within the assay. To quantify the absolute abundance of each unique TCRbeta CDR3 rearrangement, sequence reads were collapsed and filtered. For each sample, productive Simpson clonality was calculated by taking the square root of Simpson's diversity index across productive rearrangements. This immuneACCESS table, as held by TCRdb, lists in-frame sequences with V and J called but not all clones. Of the missing ones, under half trace to an unresolved V gene in checked studies; the others have no known cause. The V and J calls and clone size are taken from that table; D and trimming were inferred from the DNA. This sample gives roughly 14,000 clones in total; more than 65% of them show up just once. The biggest ten clones account for over 25% of the sample.

V and J are truncated by 8 bases and 2 bases respectively, leaving an intervening sequence of 13 bases. From cysteine to phenylalanine, the CDR3 is 14 amino acids long. CDR3 DNA only is kept here, 42 bases in frame from base 1. Looking up the germline V gene yields CDR1 SNHLY and CDR2 FYNNEI. As concerns this clone: Its specific antigen is unknown. One base away there is no much larger clone; base qualities are not given.

Whole blood was collected in K2EDTA tubes by collaborating institutions according to the institutions' own protocols. Collaborator samples were shipped for TCRbeta analysis as frozen whole blood, isolated PBMCs, or DNA extracted from either sample type. The origin of this receptor is a woman aged 45-59 years with active or convalescent COVID-19. The chain joins TRBV2 to TRBJ1-3; the D gene is perhaps TRBD1, from 6 matching bases. The sample taken for sequencing was peripheral blood. The CDR3 protein: CASAGTQTGNTIYF. The DNA sequence is given as TGTGCCAGCGCCGGGACACAAACTGGAAACACCATATATTTT.